This TCR beta chain came from a study of blood T cell repertoires in COVID-19. TCRdb's copy holds only in-frame clones and misses some; the assay was immunoSEQ multiplex PCR. The profile shows around 300,000 clones, roughly 85% of them singletons. V was shortened by 4 bases and J by 0 bases, with 15 bases between the two germline ends. The CDR3 consists of 16 residues. Looked up from germline, CDR1 is KGHSH and CDR2 is LQKENI. The V call is TRBV18, the J call TRBJ1-1; TRBD1 is a possible D gene (6 bases). Sequenced input: peripheral blood. This TCR was recovered from a woman aged 65 to 85 with acute or convalescent COVID-19. CDR3 protein: CASSLLKRGMNTEAFF. DNA for the CDR3: TGTGCCAGCTCACTACTTAAAAGGGGGATGAACACTGAAGCTTTCTTT. Using reference TRBV18 and TRBJ1-1 for the parts outside the CDR3, the full variable domain is NAGVMQNPRHLVRRRGQEARLRCSPMKGHSHVYWYRQLPEEGLKFMVYLQKENIIDESGMPKERFSAEFPKEGPSILRIQQVVRGDSAAYFCASSLLKRGMNTEAFFGQGTRLTVV.